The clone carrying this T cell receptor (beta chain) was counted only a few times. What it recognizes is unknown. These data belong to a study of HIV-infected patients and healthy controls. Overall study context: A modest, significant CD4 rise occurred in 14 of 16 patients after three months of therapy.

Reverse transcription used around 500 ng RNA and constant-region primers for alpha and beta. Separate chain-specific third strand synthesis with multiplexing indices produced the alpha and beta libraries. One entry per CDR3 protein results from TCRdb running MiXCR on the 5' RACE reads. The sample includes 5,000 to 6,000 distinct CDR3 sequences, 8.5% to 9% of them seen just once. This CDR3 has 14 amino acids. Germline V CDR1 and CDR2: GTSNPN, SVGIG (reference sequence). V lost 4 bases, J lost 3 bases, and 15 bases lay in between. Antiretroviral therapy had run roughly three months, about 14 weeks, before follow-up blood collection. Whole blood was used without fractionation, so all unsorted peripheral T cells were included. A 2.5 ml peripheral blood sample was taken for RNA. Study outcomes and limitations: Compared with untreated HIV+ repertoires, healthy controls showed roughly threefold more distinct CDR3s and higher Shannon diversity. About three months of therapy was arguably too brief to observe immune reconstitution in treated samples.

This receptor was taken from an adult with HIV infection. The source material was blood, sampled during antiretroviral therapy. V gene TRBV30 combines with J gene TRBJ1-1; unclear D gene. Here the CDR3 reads CAWNSAVAHTEAFF. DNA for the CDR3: TGTGCCTGGAACTCAGCCGTGGCCCACACTGAAGCTTTCTTT.